This TCR beta chain was captured in a study of shared clonotypes between healthy human individuals. Notes on the study in general: Among donors, clonotype sharing was expected to be affected by sequencing depth. Estimated richness was generally greater in naive than memory subsets.

Concerning this clone itself: Its antigen is undetermined.

It was at deep level that the assay was run. Profiling relied on immunoSEQ multiplex PCR, and the TCRdb table lists in-frame clones only, not all of them. The top ten clones hold 0.36% of a sample with 2,500,000 or so clones, over 85% of them seen once. The receptor was derived from a man aged 18 to 30 in good health. Some clones in this sample may be carry-over from other donors' samples. The sample consisted of naive CD4+ T cells from PBMCs. Subset meaning: CD45RA+ positively selected.

The DNA of the CDR3 is TGTGCCAGCAGTCCGAGGAGGGCAGGGGACAATGAGCAGTTCTTC. Translating it yields CASSPRRAGDNEQFF. The V gene is TRBV28, the J gene TRBJ2-1; D assignment may be TRBD1 or TRBD2 (6 bases each). The V gene lost 5 bases and the J gene lost 5 bases, with 16 bases spanning the gap. Germline CDR1 is MDHEN and CDR2 is SYDVKM. CDR3 length: 15 amino acids. The full variable domain, in which reference TRBV28 and TRBJ2-1 provide the parts outside the CDR3, is DVKVTQSSRYLVKRTGEKVFLECVQDMDHENMFWYRQDPGLGLRLIYFSYDVKMKEKGDIPEGYSVSREKKERFSLILESASTNQTSMYLCASSPRRAGDNEQFFGPGTRLTVL.